The entry that follows covers one T cell receptor (beta chain) sequence. The antigen is not known. This sample is drawn from a study of CD4+ T cells in melanoma. The method was immunoSEQ multiplex PCR; TCRdb's version includes in-frame clones alone and lacks a portion of them. The sample gives about 10,000 clones, about 78% of which show up once; 24% is in the top ten. Overall study results and limits: Reportedly, melanoma neoantigen-specific CD4+ T cells showed varied differentiation states. A reported correlation linked neoantigen-specific CD4+ T cells to CD8+, macrophage and B cell function.

The CDR3 is made up of 16 amino acids. In germline, CDR1 is SGHDT, CDR2 YYEEEE. V lost 3 bases to trimming and J lost 3 bases, with 19 bases between them. The clonotype comes from a human donor with melanoma. The sample comprised tumor tissue. This sequence joins TRBV5-6 and TRBJ2-7; D is possibly TRBD2 (6 bases). CDR3 coding DNA: TGTGCCAGCAGCTACGGAGGGACGGTCTACTACTACGAGCAGTACTTC. It specifies CASSYGGTVYYYEQYF.